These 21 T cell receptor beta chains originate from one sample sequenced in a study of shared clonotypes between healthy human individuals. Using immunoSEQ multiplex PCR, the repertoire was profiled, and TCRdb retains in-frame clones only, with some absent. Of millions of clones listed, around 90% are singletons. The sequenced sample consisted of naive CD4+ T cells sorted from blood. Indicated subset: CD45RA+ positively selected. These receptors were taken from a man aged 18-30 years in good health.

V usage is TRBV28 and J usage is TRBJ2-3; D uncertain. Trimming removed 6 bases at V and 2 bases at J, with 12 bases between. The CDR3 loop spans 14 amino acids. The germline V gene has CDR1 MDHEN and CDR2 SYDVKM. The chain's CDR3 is CASSQLLLTDTQYF. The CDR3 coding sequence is TGTGCCAGCAGCCAGCTCCTCCTCACAGATACGCAGTATTTT.

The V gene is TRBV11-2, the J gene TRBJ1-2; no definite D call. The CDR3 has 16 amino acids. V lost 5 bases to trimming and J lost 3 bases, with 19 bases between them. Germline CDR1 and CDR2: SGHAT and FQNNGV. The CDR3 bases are TGTGCCAGCAGCCCAATATTGACTAGGATCGACTATGGCTACACCTTC. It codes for CASSPILTRIDYGYTF.

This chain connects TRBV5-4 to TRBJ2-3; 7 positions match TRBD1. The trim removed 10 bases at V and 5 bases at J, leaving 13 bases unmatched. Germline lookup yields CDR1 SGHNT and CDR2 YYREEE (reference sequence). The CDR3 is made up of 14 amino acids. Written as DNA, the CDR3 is TGTGCCGTAAAGACAGGGATATTGGGAGATACGCAGTATTTT. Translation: CAVKTGILGDTQYF.

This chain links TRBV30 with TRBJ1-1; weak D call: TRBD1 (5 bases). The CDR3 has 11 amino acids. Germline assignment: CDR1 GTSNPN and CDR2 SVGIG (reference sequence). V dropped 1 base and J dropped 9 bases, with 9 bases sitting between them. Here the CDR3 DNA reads TGTGCCTGGAGTGAGGGGCCGCAAGCTTTCTTT. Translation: CAWSEGPQAFF.

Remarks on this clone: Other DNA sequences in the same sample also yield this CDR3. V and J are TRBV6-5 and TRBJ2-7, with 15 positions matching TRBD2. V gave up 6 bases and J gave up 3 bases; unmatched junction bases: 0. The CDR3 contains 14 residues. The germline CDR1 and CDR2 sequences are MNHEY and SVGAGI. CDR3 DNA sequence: TGTGCCAGCAGGGGACTAGCGGGAGGCTACGAGCAGTACTTC. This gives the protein CASRGLAGGYEQYF.

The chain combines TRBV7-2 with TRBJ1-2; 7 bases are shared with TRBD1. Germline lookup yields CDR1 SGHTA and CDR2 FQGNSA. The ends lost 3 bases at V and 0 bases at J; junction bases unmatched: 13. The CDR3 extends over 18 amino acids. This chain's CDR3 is CASSFPPGRGGTNYGYTF. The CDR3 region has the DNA TGTGCCAGCAGCTTTCCGCCAGGCAGGGGGGGAACTAACTATGGCTACACCTTC.

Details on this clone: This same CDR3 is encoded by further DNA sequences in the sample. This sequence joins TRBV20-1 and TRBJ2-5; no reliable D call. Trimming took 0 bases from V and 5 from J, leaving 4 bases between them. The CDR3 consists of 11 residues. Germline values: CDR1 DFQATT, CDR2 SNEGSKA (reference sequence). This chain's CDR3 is CSARDPETQYF. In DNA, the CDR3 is TGCAGTGCTAGAGACCCGGAGACCCAGTACTTC.

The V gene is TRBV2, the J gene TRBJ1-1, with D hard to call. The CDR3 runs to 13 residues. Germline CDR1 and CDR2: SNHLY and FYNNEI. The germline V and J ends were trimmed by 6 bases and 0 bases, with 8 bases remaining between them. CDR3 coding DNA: TGTGCCAGCAGGAGGCGTATGAACACTGAAGCTTTCTTT. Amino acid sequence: CASRRRMNTEAFF. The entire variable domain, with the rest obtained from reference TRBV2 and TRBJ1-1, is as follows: EPEVTQTPSHQVTQMGQEVILRCVPISNHLYFYWYRQILGQKVEFLVSFYNNEISEKSEIFDDQFSVERPDGSNFTLKIRSTKLEDSAMYFCASRRRMNTEAFFGQGTRLTVV.

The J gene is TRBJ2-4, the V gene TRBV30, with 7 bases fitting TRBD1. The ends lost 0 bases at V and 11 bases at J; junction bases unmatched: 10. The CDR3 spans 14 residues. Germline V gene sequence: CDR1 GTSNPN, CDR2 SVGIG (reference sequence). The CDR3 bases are TGTGCCTGGAGTGTAGGGCCAGGGGGATCCGTTCAGTACTTC. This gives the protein CAWSVGPGGSVQYF.

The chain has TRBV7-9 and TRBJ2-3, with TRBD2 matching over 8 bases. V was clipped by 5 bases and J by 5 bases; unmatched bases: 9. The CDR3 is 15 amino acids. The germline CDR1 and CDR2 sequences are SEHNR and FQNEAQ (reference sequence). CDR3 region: CASSARGLERDTQYF. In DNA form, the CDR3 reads TGTGCCAGCAGCGCCAGGGGACTAGAGAGAGATACGCAGTATTTT.

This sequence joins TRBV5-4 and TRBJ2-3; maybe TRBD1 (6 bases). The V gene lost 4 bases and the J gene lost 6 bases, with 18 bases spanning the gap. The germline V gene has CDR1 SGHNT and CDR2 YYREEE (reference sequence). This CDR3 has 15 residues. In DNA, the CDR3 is TGTGCCAGCAGCCCACAGGGCCCGATCACGGATACGCAGTATTTT. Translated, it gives CASSPQGPITDTQYF.

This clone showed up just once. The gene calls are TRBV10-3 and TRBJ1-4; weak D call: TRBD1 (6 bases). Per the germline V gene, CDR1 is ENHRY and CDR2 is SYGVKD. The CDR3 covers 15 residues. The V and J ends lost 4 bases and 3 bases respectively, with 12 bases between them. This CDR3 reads CAISGGGRANEKLFF. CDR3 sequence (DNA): TGTGCCATCAGTGGCGGGGGCAGGGCTAATGAAAAACTGTTTTTT.

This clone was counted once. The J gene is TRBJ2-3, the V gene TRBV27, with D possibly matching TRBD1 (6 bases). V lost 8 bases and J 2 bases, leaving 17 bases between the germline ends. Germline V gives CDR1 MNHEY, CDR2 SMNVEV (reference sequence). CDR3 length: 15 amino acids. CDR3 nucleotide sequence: TGTGCCAGCTCTCTCTGGGGGCGCTCCACAGATACGCAGTATTTT. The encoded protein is CASSLWGRSTDTQYF.

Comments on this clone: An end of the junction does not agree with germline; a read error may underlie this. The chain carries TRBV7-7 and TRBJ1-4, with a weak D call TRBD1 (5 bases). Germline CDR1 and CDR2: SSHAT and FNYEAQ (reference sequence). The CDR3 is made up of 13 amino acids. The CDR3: CASSLVGGEKLFF. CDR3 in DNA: TGTGCTAGCAGCTTAGTTGGGGGTGAAAAACTGTTTTTT.

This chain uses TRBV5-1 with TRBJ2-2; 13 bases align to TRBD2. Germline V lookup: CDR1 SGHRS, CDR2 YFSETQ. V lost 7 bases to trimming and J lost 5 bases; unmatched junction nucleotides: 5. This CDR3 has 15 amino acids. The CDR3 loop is CASWTSGRKTGELFF. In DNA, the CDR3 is TGCGCCAGCTGGACTAGCGGGAGAAAGACCGGGGAGCTGTTTTTT.

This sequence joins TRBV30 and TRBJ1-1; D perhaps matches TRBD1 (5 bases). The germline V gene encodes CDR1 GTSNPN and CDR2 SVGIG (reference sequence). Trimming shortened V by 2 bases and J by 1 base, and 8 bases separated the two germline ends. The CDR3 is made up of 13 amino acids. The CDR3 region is CAWSRGWNTEAFF. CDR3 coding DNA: TGTGCCTGGAGTCGGGGCTGGAACACTGAAGCTTTCTTT.

Here the CDR3 DNA reads TGCGCCAGCAGCTTGGAAATTAGGGGCGGGAGCACAGATACGCAGTATTTT. Amino acids: CASSLEIRGGSTDTQYF. The chain is built from TRBV5-1 and TRBJ2-3; D possibly uses TRBD1 or TRBD2 (5 bases each). V lost 0 bases and J 0 bases, leaving 14 bases between the germline ends. Germline V gene data show CDR1 as SGHRS and CDR2 as YFSETQ. The CDR3 runs 17 residues.

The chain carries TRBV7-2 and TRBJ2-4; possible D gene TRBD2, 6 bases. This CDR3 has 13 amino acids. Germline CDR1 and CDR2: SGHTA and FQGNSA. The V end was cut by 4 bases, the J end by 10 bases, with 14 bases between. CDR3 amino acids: CASSYGVGGIQYF. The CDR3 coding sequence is TGTGCCAGCAGCTACGGGGTCGGGGGAATTCAGTACTTC.

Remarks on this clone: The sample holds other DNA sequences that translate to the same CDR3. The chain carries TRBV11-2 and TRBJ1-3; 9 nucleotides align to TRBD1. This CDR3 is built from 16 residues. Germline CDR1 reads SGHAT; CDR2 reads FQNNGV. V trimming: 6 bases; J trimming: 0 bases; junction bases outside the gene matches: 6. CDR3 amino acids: CASSLTGGSSGNTIYF. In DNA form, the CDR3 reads TGTGCCAGCAGTTTGACAGGGGGTTCCTCTGGAAACACCATATATTTT.

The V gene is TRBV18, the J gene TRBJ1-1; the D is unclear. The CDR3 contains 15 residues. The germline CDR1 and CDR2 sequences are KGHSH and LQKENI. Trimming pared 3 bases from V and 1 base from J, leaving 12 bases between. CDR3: CASSPLQTQNTEAFF. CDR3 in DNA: TGTGCCAGCTCACCTCTCCAGACACAGAACACTGAAGCTTTCTTT.

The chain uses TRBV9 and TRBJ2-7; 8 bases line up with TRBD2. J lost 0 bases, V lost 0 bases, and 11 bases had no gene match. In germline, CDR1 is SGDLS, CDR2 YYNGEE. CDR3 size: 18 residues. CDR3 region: CASSVEGSGGISSYEQYF. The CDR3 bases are TGTGCCAGCAGCGTAGAGGGTTCGGGAGGGATTAGCTCCTACGAGCAGTACTTC.